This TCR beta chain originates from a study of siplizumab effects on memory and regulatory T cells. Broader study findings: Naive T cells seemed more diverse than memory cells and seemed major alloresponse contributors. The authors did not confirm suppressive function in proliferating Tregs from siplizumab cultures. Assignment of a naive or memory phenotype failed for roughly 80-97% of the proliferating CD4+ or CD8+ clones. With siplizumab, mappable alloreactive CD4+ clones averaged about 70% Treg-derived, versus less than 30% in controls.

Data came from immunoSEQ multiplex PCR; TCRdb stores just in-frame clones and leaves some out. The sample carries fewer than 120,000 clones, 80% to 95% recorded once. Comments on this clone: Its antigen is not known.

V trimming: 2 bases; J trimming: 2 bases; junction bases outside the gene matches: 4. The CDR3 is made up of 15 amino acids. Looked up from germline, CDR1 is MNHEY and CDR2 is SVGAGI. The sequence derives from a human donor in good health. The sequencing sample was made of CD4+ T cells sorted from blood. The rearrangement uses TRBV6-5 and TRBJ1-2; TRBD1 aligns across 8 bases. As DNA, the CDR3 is TGTGCCAGCAGTTACCCCACAGGGGGGAACTATGGCTACACCTTC. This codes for CASSYPTGGNYGYTF.